This TCR beta chain is drawn from a study of CD8 T cells in Susac syndrome. Study-level background: Sequenced Susac syndrome patients included over five with active disease and under ten who were in remission.

Trimming took 3 bases from V and 6 from J, leaving 12 bases between them. The CDR3 consists of 13 residues. Germline V CDR1 and CDR2: DFQATT, SNEGSKA (reference sequence). This clonotype is a singleton in its sample. Random hexamers primed reverse transcription of roughly 0.5 to 1 ug RNA. MiXCR was run by TCRdb on the immunoSEQ multiplex PCR reads, yielding one entry per CDR3 protein. Of 150,000 to 200,000 distinct CDR3 sequences listed, 85% to 95% were seen once; the top ten hold more than 0.08%. The sequencing input was CD4+ T cells from PBMCs. This chain uses TRBV20-1 with TRBJ1-5; D gene uncertain. The sequence derives from a human donor with Susac syndrome. The CDR3 spells CSASPQTGQPQHF. The CDR3 nucleotides are TGCAGTGCTAGTCCCCAAACGGGTCAGCCCCAGCATTTT.